This T cell receptor (beta chain) was captured by sequencing in a study of blood T cell repertoires in COVID-19. On the study more broadly: Sites in the United States, Italy and Spain provided acute and convalescent COVID-19 samples. The cDNA or gDNA used as material had been derived from T cells, B-cell-depleted T cells, or PBMCs.

In the authors' methods: Amplified reference gene primers provided the basis for estimating nucleated cell counts. Sequencing was performed with immunoSEQ multiplex PCR; in TCRdb, only in-frame clones are kept and a portion is missing. V and J calls and clone size are copied from that table; D and trimming were computed from the DNA. Of about 200,000 clones listed, 88% are singletons. From germline, CDR1 is SGHTA and CDR2 FQGTGA. V lost 4 bases to trimming and J lost 5 bases; unmatched junction nucleotides: 3. The CDR3 is 13 residues long. Sequencing input: peripheral blood. The sequence came from a man between 18 and 35 years old with active or convalescent COVID-19. This chain links TRBV7-3 with TRBJ2-3; 7 nucleotides line up with TRBD2. CDR3 protein: CASSSASGDTQYF. The CDR3 DNA reads TGTGCCAGCAGCTCGGCTAGCGGAGATACGCAGTATTTT.